The rows below give T cell receptor beta chains drawn from one sample of a study of blood T cell repertoires in COVID-19. Libraries were prepared by immunoSEQ multiplex PCR; TCRdb keeps only in-frame clonotypes and omits some of them. In the table there are 140,000 to 150,000 clones, almost 90% of which are singletons. Sequences were obtained from peripheral blood. Receptors originate from a human donor in a cohort sampled during active COVID-19. The CDR3 runs from the conserved cysteine through the conserved F or W. Each record gives: clone size, D gene, J gene, V gene, CDR3 protein, CDR3 DNA. D genes are given only for firm matches. Part of the rows lack a size; the others show once, few, many or a class for expanded clones.

clone size: -
D gene: TRBD1
J gene: TRBJ2-5
V gene: TRBV15
CDR3 protein: CATSGRTGGGETQYF
CDR3 DNA: TGTGCCACCAGCGGCCGGACAGGGGGTGGTGAGACCCAGTACTTC

clone size: -
D gene: -
J gene: TRBJ1-4
V gene: TRBV7-2
CDR3 protein: CASSPRVREKLFF
CDR3 DNA: TGTGCCAGCAGCCCGAGGGTGCGCGAAAAACTGTTTTTT

clone size: -
D gene: TRBD1
J gene: TRBJ2-7
V gene: TRBV7-2
CDR3 protein: CASTPRQGREQYF
CDR3 DNA: TGTGCCAGCACCCCCCGACAGGGTCGCGAGCAGTACTTC

clone size: -
D gene: TRBD1
J gene: TRBJ1-6
V gene: TRBV5-1
CDR3 protein: CASSADTGTGYSPLHF
CDR3 DNA: TGCGCCAGCAGCGCTGACACCGGGACAGGGTATTCACCCCTCCACTTT

clone size: -
D gene: -
J gene: TRBJ1-5
V gene: TRBV28
CDR3 protein: CASSLRGGGQPQHF
CDR3 DNA: TGTGCCAGCAGTTTGAGGGGGGGTGGCCAGCCCCAGCATTTT

clone size: -
D gene: TRBD2
J gene: TRBJ2-3
V gene: TRBV27
CDR3 protein: CASSLPGLAGGDTQYF
CDR3 DNA: TGTGCCAGCAGTTTGCCGGGACTAGCGGGAGGAGATACGCAGTATTTT

clone size: -
D gene: TRBD2
J gene: TRBJ2-5
V gene: TRBV2
CDR3 protein: CARGGTSGKETQYF
CDR3 DNA: TGTGCCCGCGGGGGGACTAGCGGTAAAGAGACCCAGTACTTC

clone size: -
D gene: TRBD1
J gene: TRBJ2-5
V gene: TRBV28
CDR3 protein: CASSFDRVQETQYF
CDR3 DNA: TGTGCCAGCAGTTTTGACAGGGTCCAAGAGACCCAGTACTTC

clone size: few
D gene: -
J gene: TRBJ1-6
V gene: TRBV4-2
CDR3 protein: CASSQGRAYNSPLHF
CDR3 DNA: TGTGCCAGCAGCCAAGGGAGGGCCTATAATTCACCCCTCCACTTT

clone size: -
D gene: TRBD1
J gene: TRBJ2-3
V gene: TRBV6-5
CDR3 protein: CASRDTGGGDTQYF
CDR3 DNA: TGTGCCAGCAGAGATACAGGGGGCGGGGATACGCAGTATTTT

clone size: -
D gene: TRBD2
J gene: TRBJ2-3
V gene: TRBV24-1
CDR3 protein: CATSDLGTSGVSTDTQYF
CDR3 DNA: TGTGCCACCAGTGATTTAGGAACTAGCGGGGTCAGCACAGATACGCAGTATTTT

clone size: -
D gene: TRBD2
J gene: TRBJ2-2
V gene: TRBV7-2
CDR3 protein: CASSDRSGSNTGELFF
CDR3 DNA: TGTGCCAGCAGCGACCGTAGCGGGTCGAACACCGGGGAGCTGTTTTTT

clone size: -
D gene: -
J gene: TRBJ1-5
V gene: TRBV7-8
CDR3 protein: CASSLESGLSNQPQHF
CDR3 DNA: TGTGCCAGCAGCTTAGAGTCAGGATTGAGCAATCAGCCCCAGCATTTT

clone size: few
D gene: TRBD1
J gene: TRBJ1-4
V gene: TRBV7-9
CDR3 protein: CASSGPGTGINEKLFF
CDR3 DNA: TGTGCCAGCAGCGGGCCCGGGACAGGTATTAATGAAAAACTGTTTTTT

clone size: -
D gene: -
J gene: TRBJ1-1
V gene: TRBV19
CDR3 protein: CASSISGINTEAFF
CDR3 DNA: TGTGCCAGTAGTATATCAGGGATAAACACTGAAGCTTTCTTT

clone size: -
D gene: TRBD2
J gene: TRBJ2-2
V gene: TRBV3-1/TRBV3-2
CDR3 protein: CASSQDLREAGELFF
CDR3 DNA: TGTGCCAGCAGCCAAGACTTGCGGGAGGCCGGGGAGCTGTTTTTT

clone size: -
D gene: -
J gene: TRBJ1-3
V gene: TRBV19
CDR3 protein: CASSIRRGSHSGNTIYF
CDR3 DNA: TGTGCCAGTAGTATCAGAAGGGGATCACACTCTGGAAACACCATATATTTT

clone size: few
D gene: -
J gene: TRBJ1-1
V gene: TRBV19
CDR3 protein: CASSTGLMNTEAFF
CDR3 DNA: TGTGCCAGTAGTACGGGACTGATGAACACTGAAGCTTTCTTT

clone size: -
D gene: -
J gene: TRBJ1-5
V gene: TRBV18
CDR3 protein: CASSPDTGNQPQHF
CDR3 DNA: TGTGCCAGCTCACCGGACACAGGCAATCAGCCCCAGCATTTT

clone size: -
D gene: TRBD1
J gene: TRBJ2-3
V gene: TRBV7-9
CDR3 protein: CASSRTGGADTQYF
CDR3 DNA: TGTGCCAGCAGCCGGACAGGGGGGGCAGATACGCAGTATTTT

clone size: -
D gene: -
J gene: TRBJ2-1
V gene: TRBV7-4
CDR3 protein: CASSRSSWWRALLEQFF
CDR3 DNA: TGTGCCAGCAGCCGTTCTTCATGGTGGCGGGCCCTCTTGGAGCAGTTCTTC

clone size: -
D gene: -
J gene: TRBJ2-3
V gene: TRBV18
CDR3 protein: CASSLSSGEANTQYF
CDR3 DNA: TGTGCCAGCTCACTATCGAGCGGAGAAGCGAATACGCAGTATTTT

clone size: -
D gene: -
J gene: TRBJ2-1
V gene: TRBV3-1/TRBV3-2
CDR3 protein: CASSQTTTGIRSYNEQFF
CDR3 DNA: TGTGCCAGCAGCCAGACGACAACAGGTATACGCTCCTACAATGAGCAGTTCTTC

clone size: -
D gene: TRBD2
J gene: TRBJ2-1
V gene: TRBV3-1/TRBV3-2
CDR3 protein: CASSSSGRFYNEQFF
CDR3 DNA: TGTGCCAGCAGCTCTAGCGGGCGATTTTACAATGAGCAGTTCTTC

clone size: -
D gene: TRBD1
J gene: TRBJ1-3
V gene: TRBV19
CDR3 protein: CASSIGVWTGGNTIYF
CDR3 DNA: TGTGCCAGTAGTATTGGTGTTTGGACAGGAGGAAACACCATATATTTT

clone size: -
D gene: TRBD2
J gene: TRBJ2-3
V gene: TRBV6-5
CDR3 protein: CASSYGWGGGTDTQYF
CDR3 DNA: TGTGCCAGCAGTTACGGATGGGGGGGAGGCACAGATACGCAGTATTTT

clone size: -
D gene: TRBD1
J gene: TRBJ1-3
V gene: TRBV7-9
CDR3 protein: CANLPDRGTGNTIYF
CDR3 DNA: TGTGCCAACTTACCGGACAGGGGTACAGGAAACACCATATATTTT

clone size: -
D gene: -
J gene: TRBJ1-2
V gene: TRBV4-2
CDR3 protein: CASSQEQSIRYYGYTF
CDR3 DNA: TGTGCCAGCAGCCAAGAACAGTCTATTCGGTACTATGGCTACACCTTC

clone size: -
D gene: -
J gene: TRBJ2-2
V gene: TRBV11-2
CDR3 protein: CASSLVVNTGELFF
CDR3 DNA: TGTGCCAGCAGCTTAGTCGTAAACACCGGGGAGCTGTTTTTT

clone size: -
D gene: TRBD2
J gene: TRBJ2-7
V gene: TRBV19
CDR3 protein: CASSAGDGEQYF
CDR3 DNA: TGTGCCAGTTCGGCGGGAGATGGCGAGCAGTACTTC

clone size: once
D gene: TRBD2
J gene: TRBJ2-3
V gene: TRBV30
CDR3 protein: CAWSLPSGGADTQYF
CDR3 DNA: TGTGCCTGGAGTCTTCCCAGCGGGGGGGCAGATACGCAGTATTTT

clone size: -
D gene: -
J gene: TRBJ2-7
V gene: TRBV7-2
CDR3 protein: CASSLVTSRREQYF
CDR3 DNA: TGTGCCAGCAGCCTCGTGACTAGTCGCCGCGAGCAGTACTTC

clone size: once
D gene: TRBD1
J gene: TRBJ1-2
V gene: TRBV7-3
CDR3 protein: CASSADRGYGYTF
CDR3 DNA: TGTGCCAGCAGCGCCGACAGGGGGTATGGCTACACCTTC

clone size: -
D gene: TRBD2
J gene: TRBJ2-3
V gene: TRBV9
CDR3 protein: CASSSGLARSTQYF
CDR3 DNA: TGTGCCAGCAGCTCCGGACTAGCGAGAAGTACGCAGTATTTT

clone size: -
D gene: -
J gene: TRBJ2-6
V gene: TRBV28
CDR3 protein: CASSSRSGYSHGGMEGSGANVLTF
CDR3 DNA: TGTGCCAGCAGTTCAAGGAGTGGGTATTCTCATGGGGGGATGGAAGGTTCTGGGGCCAACGTCCTGACTTTC

clone size: -
D gene: TRBD1
J gene: TRBJ2-7
V gene: TRBV10-3
CDR3 protein: CAISVDRATYEQYF
CDR3 DNA: TGTGCCATCAGTGTGGACAGGGCAACCTACGAGCAGTACTTC

clone size: -
D gene: TRBD2
J gene: TRBJ2-3
V gene: TRBV4-2
CDR3 protein: CASSQDAAGRTDTQYF
CDR3 DNA: TGTGCCAGCAGCCAAGACGCAGCGGGGCGCACAGATACGCAGTATTTT

clone size: once
D gene: -
J gene: TRBJ2-3
V gene: TRBV7-9
CDR3 protein: CASSLGAGAGGTQYF
CDR3 DNA: TGTGCCAGCAGCTTAGGTGCAGGGGCTGGGGGTACGCAGTATTTT

clone size: -
D gene: TRBD2
J gene: TRBJ2-2
V gene: TRBV11-3
CDR3 protein: CASSLGSGSTGELFF
CDR3 DNA: TGTGCCAGCAGCTTGGGTAGCGGGAGCACCGGGGAGCTGTTTTTT

clone size: -
D gene: TRBD1
J gene: TRBJ2-7
V gene: TRBV2
CDR3 protein: CASTRGQGTYEQYF
CDR3 DNA: TGTGCCAGCACCAGGGGACAGGGCACCTACGAGCAGTACTTC

clone size: once
D gene: -
J gene: TRBJ1-6
V gene: TRBV4-2
CDR3 protein: CASSQVTEQGSPLHF
CDR3 DNA: TGTGCCAGCAGCCAAGTGACGGAGCAAGGCTCACCCCTCCACTTT

clone size: -
D gene: -
J gene: TRBJ2-7
V gene: TRBV4-2
CDR3 protein: CASSPRADLYEQYF
CDR3 DNA: TGTGCCAGCAGCCCGAGGGCGGACTTATACGAGCAGTACTTC

clone size: -
D gene: -
J gene: TRBJ1-1
V gene: TRBV6-2/TRBV6-3
CDR3 protein: CASSYSNQGPAGLSAFF
CDR3 DNA: TGTGCCAGCAGTTACTCGAATCAGGGGCCCGCGGGACTATCAGCTTTCTTT

clone size: -
D gene: TRBD1
J gene: TRBJ1-2
V gene: TRBV6-5
CDR3 protein: CASSWGQAGSGYTF
CDR3 DNA: TGTGCCAGCAGCTGGGGACAGGCCGGGAGTGGCTACACCTTC

clone size: -
D gene: -
J gene: TRBJ2-7
V gene: TRBV4-3
CDR3 protein: CASSQEGGRLYEQYF
CDR3 DNA: TGCGCCAGCAGCCAAGAGGGGGGGCGACTCTACGAGCAGTACTTC

clone size: -
D gene: -
J gene: TRBJ1-2
V gene: TRBV15
CDR3 protein: CATSRDQGYGYTF
CDR3 DNA: TGTGCCACCAGCAGAGATCAGGGCTATGGCTACACCTTC

clone size: -
D gene: TRBD1
J gene: TRBJ1-1
V gene: TRBV7-2
CDR3 protein: CASSFPGQGNTEAFF
CDR3 DNA: TGTGCCAGCAGCTTTCCGGGACAGGGGAACACTGAAGCTTTCTTT

clone size: -
D gene: TRBD2
J gene: TRBJ2-7
V gene: TRBV18
CDR3 protein: CASSPSGGLNEQYF
CDR3 DNA: TGTGCCAGCTCACCTAGCGGGGGGTTAAACGAGCAGTACTTC

clone size: -
D gene: -
J gene: TRBJ2-5
V gene: TRBV7-2
CDR3 protein: CASSLMSRETQYF
CDR3 DNA: TGTGCCAGCAGCTTAATGAGTCGGGAGACCCAGTACTTC

clone size: -
D gene: TRBD1
J gene: TRBJ2-1
V gene: TRBV30
CDR3 protein: CAWSSGTGRNEQFF
CDR3 DNA: TGTGCCTGGTCCTCCGGGACAGGGCGCAATGAGCAGTTCTTC

clone size: -
D gene: -
J gene: TRBJ1-4
V gene: TRBV7-8
CDR3 protein: CASSDRRTVFEKLFF
CDR3 DNA: TGTGCCAGCAGCGATAGAAGGACAGTATTTGAAAAACTGTTTTTT

clone size: -
D gene: TRBD2
J gene: TRBJ2-3
V gene: TRBV7-9
CDR3 protein: CASSLKAGSTDTQYF
CDR3 DNA: TGTGCCAGCAGCTTGAAAGCGGGGAGCACAGATACGCAGTATTTT

clone size: -
D gene: -
J gene: TRBJ2-3
V gene: TRBV3-1/TRBV3-2
CDR3 protein: CASSQAKEDLDTDTQYF
CDR3 DNA: TGTGCCAGCAGCCAAGCCAAGGAGGACTTGGACACAGATACGCAGTATTTT

clone size: -
D gene: -
J gene: TRBJ1-4
V gene: TRBV15
CDR3 protein: CATRHGGVGEKLFF
CDR3 DNA: TGTGCCACTAGACATGGGGGGGTAGGTGAAAAACTGTTTTTT

clone size: -
D gene: -
J gene: TRBJ2-1
V gene: TRBV7-2
CDR3 protein: CASSLGGRGAGYNEQFF
CDR3 DNA: TGTGCCAGCAGCTTAGGCGGTCGGGGGGCCGGCTACAATGAGCAGTTCTTC

clone size: -
D gene: -
J gene: TRBJ1-1
V gene: TRBV7-8
CDR3 protein: CASSLAGRVAEAFF
CDR3 DNA: TGTGCCAGCAGCTTAGCCGGCAGGGTCGCTGAAGCTTTCTTT

clone size: few
D gene: TRBD1
J gene: TRBJ1-5
V gene: TRBV19
CDR3 protein: CASSPGTGRRNQPQHF
CDR3 DNA: TGTGCCAGTAGTCCAGGGACAGGCCGGCGGAATCAGCCCCAGCATTTT

clone size: -
D gene: TRBD1
J gene: TRBJ1-6
V gene: TRBV5-1
CDR3 protein: CASSFQTGGGSPLHF
CDR3 DNA: TGCGCCAGCAGCTTCCAGACAGGGGGCGGTTCACCCCTCCACTTT

clone size: -
D gene: TRBD1
J gene: TRBJ2-7
V gene: TRBV13
CDR3 protein: CASSLSGTASYEQYF
CDR3 DNA: TGTGCCAGCAGCTTGTCCGGGACAGCGTCCTACGAGCAGTACTTC

clone size: -
D gene: -
J gene: TRBJ1-1
V gene: TRBV19
CDR3 protein: CASSRMAGITEAFF
CDR3 DNA: TGTGCCAGTAGTAGAATGGCAGGGATCACTGAAGCTTTCTTT